The 23 T cell receptor beta chains below come from one sample, sequenced in a study of blood T cell repertoires in COVID-19. Produced via immunoSEQ multiplex PCR; TCRdb's table is partial and in-frame only. In the table there are some 200,000 clones, around 85% of which are singletons. Sequencing was carried out using peripheral blood. The receptor source for this set is a woman in her 50s with acute or convalescent COVID-19.

This chain connects TRBV5-1 to TRBJ1-1; D not certain. The CDR3 is 13 residues long. Germline loops: CDR1 SGHRS, CDR2 YFSETQ. Trimming took off 6 bases at V and 3 bases at J, with 12 bases between the two ends. The CDR3 here is CASTPRGDTEAFF. CDR3 sequence (DNA): TGCGCCAGCACCCCTCGGGGAGACACTGAAGCTTTCTTT.

The chain couples TRBV10-3 to TRBJ2-5, with TRBD2 identical over 9 bases. With V trimmed by 2 bases and J by 1 base, 5 bases remained unmatched. The CDR3 consists of 16 residues. Germline V gene data show CDR1 as ENHRY and CDR2 as SYGVKD. The chain's CDR3 is CAISEGTSSGQETQYF. CDR3 DNA sequence: TGTGCCATCAGTGAGGGGACTAGCTCGGGCCAAGAGACCCAGTACTTC.

This clone was counted a single time. This rearrangement joins TRBV6-6 to TRBJ1-1; D possibly corresponds to TRBD1 (6 bases). V lost 2 bases and J 7 bases, leaving 17 bases between the germline ends. The CDR3 runs to 15 residues. CDR1 is MNHNY and CDR2 is SVGAGI in the germline V gene (reference sequence). CDR3 nucleotides: TGTGCCAGCAGTTACGGCACAGGGATTATCGGTGAAGCTTTCTTT. Its translation: CASSYGTGIIGEAFF.

The genes are TRBV5-1 and TRBJ2-4; the match to TRBD1 covers 7 bases. The ends lost 3 bases at V and 3 bases at J; junction bases unmatched: 6. In germline, CDR1 is SGHRS, CDR2 YFSETQ. This CDR3 spans 15 amino acids. CDR3 amino acids: CASSSTGFDKNIQYF. Written as DNA, the CDR3 is TGCGCCAGCAGCTCGACAGGGTTCGACAAAAACATTCAGTACTTC.

The chain couples TRBV11-2 to TRBJ2-1; no firm D call. The CDR3 spans 12 residues. V was pared by 5 bases and J by 5 bases, with 7 bases between. In germline, CDR1 is SGHAT, CDR2 FQNNGV. The CDR3 DNA is TGTGCCAGCAGCCCAAGCCACAATGAGCAGTTCTTC. This sequence encodes CASSPSHNEQFF.

This chain joins TRBV6-4 and TRBJ1-2; D is perhaps TRBD1 (6 bases). Trimming shortened V by 5 bases and J by 4 bases, and 20 bases separated the two germline ends. The CDR3 consists of 16 residues. The V gene's germline CDR1 is MRHNA and CDR2 SNTAGT. The CDR3 coding sequence is TGTGCCAGCAGTAACCCACTCCGGGACAAGAGCTATGGCTACACCTTC. It encodes CASSNPLRDKSYGYTF.

There are a few counts of this clone. This chain joins TRBV25-1 and TRBJ1-2; D unclear. Trimming removed 1 base from V and 5 bases from J, with 14 bases in between. Germline-derived CDR1 and CDR2 are MGHDK and SYGVNS. There are 15 residues in the CDR3. This CDR3 is CASSESVVETYGYTF. DNA of the CDR3: TGTGCCAGCAGTGAATCGGTGGTGGAGACGTATGGCTACACCTTC.

The V and J genes are TRBV2 and TRBJ1-2; D is unresolved. Trimming stripped 6 bases from V and 6 bases from J, with 17 bases between. The germline V gene encodes CDR1 SNHLY and CDR2 FYNNEI. CDR3 length: 14 amino acids. DNA for the CDR3: TGTGCCAGCAGCCGAGACACGGGGATCAATGGCTACACCTTC. It encodes CASSRDTGINGYTF.

The chain has TRBV27 and TRBJ2-3; perhaps TRBD1 as D (5 bases). This CDR3 region has 13 residues. Germline V gives CDR1 MNHEY, CDR2 SMNVEV (reference sequence). V was pared by 3 bases and J by 2 bases, with 6 bases between. The CDR3 reads CASSFRDTDTQYF. CDR3 nucleotide sequence: TGTGCCAGCAGTTTCAGGGACACAGATACGCAGTATTTT.

This chain uses TRBV20-1 with TRBJ1-1; D is undetermined. Trimming took 1 base from V and 4 from J, leaving 4 bases between them. CDR3 length equals 11 residues. Germline V lookup: CDR1 DFQATT, CDR2 SNEGSKA (reference sequence). CDR3 DNA: TGCAGTGCTAGAGGGGCCACTGAAGCTTTCTTT. This codes for CSARGATEAFF.

Written as DNA, the CDR3 is TGTGCCAGTAGTATTCCAGGTTCTTGGGCCAACTATGGCTACACCTTC. This sequence encodes CASSIPGSWANYGYTF. This rearrangement joins TRBV19 to TRBJ1-2; D is ambiguous. Deletions cut 3 bases from V and 2 bases from J, with 16 bases between. The CDR3 is made up of 16 amino acids. The germline gives CDR1 LNHDA, CDR2 SQIVND (reference sequence).

This clone was detected a few times. V gene TRBV7-9 combines with J gene TRBJ2-5; 7 bases map to TRBD1. Germline loops: CDR1 SEHNR, CDR2 FQNEAQ (reference sequence). CDR3 length: 14 residues. After removal of 8 bases from V and 9 bases from J, the junction contained 15 bases not matched to a gene. The CDR3 nucleotides read TGTGCCAGCCAACCCGGGACAGACCATGCGGCCCAGTACTTC. It specifies CASQPGTDHAAQYF.

V gene TRBV7-2 combines with J gene TRBJ2-1; D uncertain. The V end lost 4 bases, the J end lost 0 bases, and 4 bases lay between the germline ends. The CDR3 has 13 residues. The germline gives CDR1 SGHTA, CDR2 FQGNSA. CDR3 protein: CASSSSSYNEQFF. In nucleotides, the CDR3 is TGTGCCAGCAGCTCTAGCTCCTACAATGAGCAGTTCTTC.

This chain uses TRBV7-2 with TRBJ2-7, with 12 nucleotides matching TRBD2. The ends lost 5 bases at V and 3 bases at J; junction bases unmatched: 8. CDR3 length: 16 amino acids. CDR1 is SGHTA and CDR2 is FQGNSA in the germline V gene. CDR3 coding DNA: TGTGCCAGCAGCCTCGGGACTAGCGGGTGGGTCTACGAGCAGTACTTC. Its translation: CASSLGTSGWVYEQYF.

As to this clone: The junction does not match germline at one end; this may be a read error. V usage is TRBV3-1 (or the pseudogene TRBV3-2) and J usage is TRBJ2-5, with D maybe TRBD2 (7 bases). This CDR3 contains 16 residues. CDR1 and CDR2 (germline): LGHDT, YNNKEL (reference sequence). The CDR3 region has the DNA TGTGCCAGCGGCCACTACGGGGGCGGGAGAGGAGAGACCCAGTACTTC. It specifies CASGHYGGGRGETQYF.

This clone occurred a few times. The chain employs TRBV4-1 and TRBJ1-1, with 7 bases that match TRBD1. The V gene's germline CDR1 is MGHRA and CDR2 YSYEKL. The CDR3 is 13 residues long. J gave up 1 base and V 5 bases, and 1 base lay outside the gene matches. The CDR3 bases are TGCGCCAGCAGCGGACAGGAGAACACTGAAGCTTTCTTT. It is translated as CASSGQENTEAFF.

The chain carries TRBV6-2 or TRBV6-3 and TRBJ1-2; D not resolved. V gave up 5 bases and J gave up 4 bases, with 14 bases separating them. Germline CDR1 reads MNHEY; CDR2 reads SVGEGT. This CDR3 is built from 14 residues. CDR3 in DNA: TGTGCCAGCAGTCTTCAGGTAAGAGCCTATGGCTACACCTTC. Protein sequence: CASSLQVRAYGYTF.

The chain uses TRBV7-2 and TRBJ1-2; 7 bases agree with TRBD1. Germline V CDR1 and CDR2: SGHTA, FQGNSA. V lost 5 bases to trimming and J lost 7 bases; unmatched junction nucleotides: 7. The CDR3 runs to 13 residues. The CDR3 nucleotides are TGTGCCAGCAGCCTGGAGGGGGCTCGTGGCTACACCTTC. Its protein product is CASSLEGARGYTF.

The rearrangement joins TRBV24-1 to TRBJ2-1, with D perhaps matching TRBD2 (5 bases). Germline CDR1 is KGHDR and CDR2 is SFDVKD. The CDR3 has 15 amino acids. The germline V and J ends were trimmed by 2 bases and 8 bases, with 15 bases remaining between them. The chain's CDR3 is CATSDSREPLYEQFF. The DNA of the CDR3 is TGTGCCACCAGTGATTCGAGGGAGCCCCTATATGAGCAGTTCTTC.

The chain has TRBV7-9 and TRBJ2-4, with D maybe TRBD2 (7 bases). From germline, CDR1 is SEHNR and CDR2 FQNEAQ (reference sequence). There are 19 residues in the CDR3. V was pared by 2 bases and J by 4 bases, with 24 bases between. DNA of the CDR3: TGTGCCAGCAGCTTAATTAATGACGGGGGGCGCTATGAAAAAAACATTCAGTACTTC. Translating it yields CASSLINDGGRYEKNIQYF.

This sequence joins TRBV10-1 and TRBJ2-1; TRBD2 aligns across 11 bases. The CDR3 is made up of 16 amino acids. With 6 bases clipped from V and 8 bases from J, the junction kept 12 bases outside the gene matches. Germline V CDR1 and CDR2: WNHNN, SYGVQD (reference sequence). The CDR3: CASRASLAGESDEQFF. CDR3 sequence (DNA): TGCGCCAGCAGAGCATCACTAGCGGGAGAAAGTGATGAGCAGTTCTTC.

V is TRBV27 and J is TRBJ2-5; 7 nucleotides agree with TRBD1. The V segment lost 6 bases and the J segment 2 bases; nucleotides outside the gene matches: 6. The CDR3 is 14 amino acids. Germline loops: CDR1 MNHEY, CDR2 SMNVEV (reference sequence). The CDR3: CASRTGTVQETQYF. CDR3 bases: TGTGCCAGCAGAACCGGGACAGTTCAAGAGACCCAGTACTTC.

The rearrangement joins TRBV5-4 to TRBJ2-7; TRBD1 might be the D (6 bases). V lost 2 bases and J 5 bases, leaving 14 bases between the germline ends. Germline V gene lookup returns CDR1 SGHNT and CDR2 YYREEE (reference sequence). This CDR3 is built from 14 residues. The CDR3 region has the DNA TGTGCCAGCAGCTTACAACAGGGAAAGGACGAGCAGTACTTC. Amino acid sequence: CASSLQQGKDEQYF. Full variable domain (rest looked up from reference TRBV5-4 and TRBJ2-7): ETGVTQSPTHLIKTRGQQVTLRCSSQSGHNTVSWYQQALGQGPQFIFQYYREEENGRGNFPPRFSGLQFPNYSSELNVNALELDDSALYLCASSLQQGKDEQYFGPGTRLTVT.